A selection of T cell receptor beta chains follows, all from one sample in a study of T cells in localized non-small cell lung cancer. TCRdb keeps only in-frame clones here, not all; method: immunoSEQ multiplex PCR. The table shows approximately 76,000 clones, with over 75% occurring only once. The sequenced sample was peripheral blood, obtained before any cancer treatment. The receptors stem from a female donor at least 60 years old with stage I lung adenocarcinoma. Both conserved end residues are part of each CDR3. D genes are given only for firm matches. Size values are once, few and many counts, or a class for expanded clones, and some rows have none.

>-|TRBV5-4|-|TRBJ2-1|13
CASSLQSYNEQFF
TGTGCCAGCAGCTTGCAGTCGTACAATGAGCAGTTCTTC
>-|TRBV20-1|-|TRBJ2-1|10
CSAREWFHFF
TGCAGTGCTAGAGAATGGTTTCATTTCTTC
>-|TRBV4-3|-|TRBJ2-7|15
CASSQDDERIYEQYF
TGCGCCAGCAGCCAAGATGACGAGCGGATCTACGAGCAGTACTTC
>-|TRBV20-1|-|TRBJ1-2|11
CSASGGDGYTF
TGCAGTGCTAGTGGGGGGGACGGCTACACCTTC
>few|TRBV29-1|TRBD1|TRBJ1-1|15
CSVDRPGGAWTEAFF
TGCAGCGTTGATCGCCCAGGGGGCGCGTGGACTGAAGCTTTCTTT
>-|TRBV6-6|-|TRBJ1-2|15
CASSPPGLGIYGYTF
TGTGCCAGCAGTCCGCCGGGACTGGGGATCTATGGCTACACCTTC
>-|TRBV19|-|TRBJ1-1|13
CASSIRGSEEAFF
TGTGCCAGTAGTATAAGAGGGTCGGAGGAGGCTTTCTTT
>-|TRBV5-6|TRBD1|TRBJ2-1|17
CASSQLIGQGHYNEQFF
TGTGCCAGCAGCCAATTGATCGGACAGGGTCACTACAATGAGCAGTTCTTC
>-|TRBV4-3|TRBD2|TRBJ2-5|15
CASSQDPAGRETQYF
TGCGCCAGCAGCCAAGACCCAGCGGGACGGGAGACCCAGTACTTC
>-|TRBV4-2|TRBD2|TRBJ2-5|16
CASSQESPTGGETQYF
TGTGCCAGCAGCCAAGAATCCCCTACGGGAGGGGAGACCCAGTACTTC
>-|TRBV6-1|-|TRBJ2-7|12
CASSHLGSEQYF
TGTGCCAGCAGCCACCTGGGGTCCGAGCAGTACTTC
>-|TRBV9|-|TRBJ1-1|14
CASSVLDGNTEAFF
TGTGCCAGCAGCGTCCTGGACGGGAACACTGAAGCTTTCTTT
>-|TRBV30|-|TRBJ1-3|11
CASSDRNTIYF
TGTGCCTCCTCAGACAGAAACACCATATATTTT
>-|TRBV5-5|TRBD2|TRBJ2-7|15
CASSVAGGSSYEQYF
TGTGCCAGCAGCGTTGCGGGCGGGAGCTCCTACGAGCAGTACTTC
>few|TRBV2|TRBD1|TRBJ2-7|16
CAITWQSGTGSNEQYF
TGTGCCATTACCTGGCAATCCGGGACAGGGAGTAACGAGCAGTACTTC
>many|TRBV5-1|-|TRBJ2-3|15
CASSLGTPRTDTQYF
TGCGCCAGCAGCTTGGGGACGCCCCGCACAGATACGCAGTATTTT
>few|TRBV14|TRBD1|TRBJ2-7|15
CASSQEGTGGLEQYF
TGTGCCAGCAGCCAAGAAGGGACAGGGGGCCTCGAGCAGTACTTC
>-|TRBV27|-|TRBJ1-6|12
CASMSRGSPLHF
TGTGCCAGCATGAGCCGGGGTTCACCCCTCCACTTT
>few|TRBV2|-|TRBJ2-7|12
CASSGGAYEQYF
TGTGCCAGCAGCGGGGGAGCCTACGAGCAGTACTTC
>-|TRBV2|-|TRBJ1-4|15
CASSLVGGLNEKLFF
TGTGCCAGCAGTCTCGTTGGGGGGTTGAATGAAAAACTGTTTTTT
>few|TRBV7-6|TRBD1|TRBJ2-7|16
CASSSYRGLGLYEQYF
TGTGCCAGCAGCTCCTACAGGGGGCTTGGTCTCTACGAGCAGTACTTC
>once|TRBV28|-|TRBJ2-3|12
CASTGVTDTQYF
TGTGCCAGCACTGGGGTCACAGATACGCAGTATTTT
>-|TRBV11-3|-|TRBJ2-7|14
CASSLVLGLGEQYF
TGTGCCAGCAGCTTAGTGTTGGGTTTGGGCGAGCAGTACTTC
>-|TRBV5-1|TRBD2|TRBJ2-5|15
CASRNQREDGGTQYF
TGCGCCAGCAGAAACCAGCGGGAGGACGGGGGGACCCAGTACTTC
>-|TRBV7-2|-|TRBJ2-3|12
CASSSTSDTQYF
TGTGCCAGCAGCTCAACATCAGATACGCAGTATTTT
>-|TRBV2|-|TRBJ1-2|14
CASSVTGRAYGYTF
TGTGCCAGCAGTGTGACAGGAAGAGCCTATGGCTACACCTTC
>many|TRBV19|TRBD2|TRBJ2-7|15
CASSLPGTILYEQYF
TGTGCCAGTAGCTTACCCGGGACTATCCTTTACGAGCAGTACTTC
>-|TRBV13|-|TRBJ2-2|20
CASSLSNRRLRDVDTGELFF
TGTGCCAGCAGCTTATCAAACCGGCGCCTAAGGGACGTTGACACCGGGGAGCTGTTTTTT
>once|TRBV7-9|TRBD1|TRBJ1-1|19
CASSLGLGTGGLRRTEAFF
TGTGCCAGCAGCTTAGGGCTAGGGACAGGGGGCCTAAGGAGAACTGAAGCTTTCTTT
>many|TRBV11-1|TRBD2|TRBJ2-5|15
CASSAATSGEETQYF
TGTGCCAGCAGCGCAGCGACTAGCGGAGAAGAGACCCAGTACTTC
>-|TRBV19|-|TRBJ1-5|14
CASSIASSNQPQHF
TGTGCCAGTAGTATAGCGAGTTCCAATCAGCCCCAGCATTTT
>-|TRBV5-1|TRBD1|TRBJ1-2|16
CASSFSGTGPPYGYTF
TGCGCCAGCAGCTTTTCCGGGACAGGGCCTCCTTATGGCTACACCTTC
>once|TRBV9|-|TRBJ1-2|15
CASSVAAGPNYGYTF
TGTGCCAGCAGCGTAGCTGCAGGGCCTAACTATGGCTACACCTTC
>few|TRBV28|-|TRBJ1-2|12
CASSSRADGYTF
TGTGCCAGCAGTTCACGGGCCGATGGCTACACCTTC
>-|TRBV27|-|TRBJ2-7|14
CATMGPSLSYEQYF
TGTGCCACAATGGGGCCTAGCCTCTCCTACGAGCAGTACTTC
>once|TRBV7-8|TRBD1|TRBJ1-4|15
CASSFSGTGNEKLFF
TGTGCCAGCAGCTTTTCCGGGACAGGGAATGAAAAACTGTTTTTT
>-|TRBV4-3|TRBD2|TRBJ2-7|16
CASSQGLADSSYEQYF
TGCGCCAGCAGCCAAGGACTAGCGGATTCATCCTACGAGCAGTACTTC
>-|TRBV11-1|-|TRBJ2-7|13
CASSSSQGYEQYF
TGTGCCAGCAGCTCGTCACAGGGTTACGAGCAGTACTTC
>-|TRBV4-3|-|TRBJ2-7|15
CASSQGGNRPYEQYF
TGCGCCAGCAGCCAAGGAGGCAACAGGCCCTACGAGCAGTACTTC
>few|TRBV5-1|-|TRBJ2-3|16
CASSFGAGWATDTQYF
TGCGCCAGCAGCTTTGGGGCAGGGTGGGCCACAGATACGCAGTATTTT
>-|TRBV2|-|TRBJ2-1|10
CASSGHEQFF
TGTGCCAGCAGCGGTCATGAGCAGTTCTTC
>-|TRBV28|-|TRBJ2-3|15
CASSFSAGLTDTQYF
TGTGCCAGCAGTTTCTCGGCGGGTCTCACAGATACGCAGTATTTT
>-|TRBV10-3|-|TRBJ2-2|14
CATSSTENTGELFF
TGTGCCACTAGCTCGACAGAGAACACCGGGGAGCTGTTTTTT
>few|TRBV30|-|TRBJ1-1|13
CAWSMTGNTEAFF
TGTGCCTGGAGTATGACAGGGAACACTGAAGCTTTCTTT
>-|TRBV30|-|TRBJ1-2|13
CAWSVPRETGYTF
TGTGCCTGGAGTGTACCGCGGGAAACTGGCTACACCTTC
>-|TRBV6-1|TRBD2|TRBJ2-3|14
CASSARTSSDTQYF
TGTGCCAGCAGTGCCCGGACTAGCTCAGATACGCAGTATTTT
>-|TRBV30|TRBD1|TRBJ2-6|15
CALKTGVGGANVLTF
TGTGCCCTTAAGACAGGGGTAGGTGGGGCCAACGTCCTGACTTTC
>few|TRBV7-2|-|TRBJ1-2|12
CASSPRTDGYTF
TGTGCCAGCAGCCCCAGGACAGATGGCTACACCTTC
>-|TRBV9|-|TRBJ1-2|15
CASSVGQSNSGGYTF
TGTGCCAGCAGCGTAGGACAGTCTAACTCCGGTGGCTACACCTTC